This T cell receptor beta chain was sequenced for a study of OX40 agonist ivuxolimab in advanced cancers. With 1 base removed from V and 2 bases from J, the gap between germline ends came to 10 bases. The length of the CDR3 is 15 residues. The germline V gene has CDR1 SGHRS and CDR2 YFSETQ. TCRdb keeps only in-frame clones here, not all; method: immunoSEQ multiplex PCR. This sample has approximately 82,000 clones, with 87% found just once. The chain uses TRBV5-1 and TRBJ1-3, with D maybe TRBD1 (5 bases). The specimen was CD4+ or CD8+ T cells sorted from blood, collected in a trial of the OX40 agonist ivuxolimab. The TCR originated in an adult with an advanced solid tumor such as melanoma, head and neck, liver or kidney cancer. The DNA of the CDR3 is TGCGCCAGCAGCTTGTCTTCCAGGGCTGGAAACACCATATATTTT. Protein: CASSLSSRAGNTIYF.